This T cell receptor (beta chain) comes out of a study of T cells in Graves' hyperthyroidism and ophthalmopathy. Study-wide points: With a median lead of about six months before onset, the model predicted ophthalmopathy.

This clonotype showed up many times. Its target is unknown. The CDR3 regions of TCR beta were amplified from RNA transcripts. In the first-round RT-PCR of the TCR CDR3, the HTBI primer set was used. TCRdb fed the multiplex PCR reads into MiXCR, producing one record per CDR3 protein. The sample has about 600,000 distinct CDR3 sequences; approximately 15% are singletons. This receptor was obtained from a woman in her forties with Graves' ophthalmopathy. Sequenced: blood.

The DNA for the CDR3 is TGTGCCAGCAGGACCGGGACGGAGAGCAGTGAGCAGTTCTTC. It translates to CASRTGTESSEQFF. This chain joins TRBV2 and TRBJ2-1; tentatively, D is TRBD1 or TRBD2 (5 bases each). V lost 6 bases, J lost 9 bases, and 18 bases lay in between. The CDR3 contains 14 residues. The germline V gene encodes CDR1 SNHLY and CDR2 FYNNEI.